The entry below gives a single T cell receptor (beta chain) sequence along with its context. The antigen is unknown. Trimming cost V 7 bases and J 4 bases; bases outside gene matches: 6. The germline gives CDR1 SEHNR, CDR2 FQNEAQ (reference sequence). CDR3 length: 14 residues. This sample was taken from a study of cytomegalovirus exposure and HLA in healthy donors. Here immunoSEQ multiplex PCR was the method, and the copy in TCRdb shows in-frame clones only, minus some. The repertoire includes 300,000 to 400,000 clones, around 86% of them detected once, and 0.8% to 0.85% sits in the top ten. Study-wide points: The investigators catalogued 164 TCR beta chains as cytomegalovirus-associated.

The sequence was collected from a woman aged 18-30 years in good health and CMV-seronegative. Material for sequencing was PBMCs. The chain has TRBV7-9 and TRBJ2-1, with 8 bases identical to TRBD1. CDR3 residues: CASNGQGGYNEQFF. The CDR3 nucleotides read TGTGCCAGCAACGGACAGGGCGGGTACAATGAGCAGTTCTTC.